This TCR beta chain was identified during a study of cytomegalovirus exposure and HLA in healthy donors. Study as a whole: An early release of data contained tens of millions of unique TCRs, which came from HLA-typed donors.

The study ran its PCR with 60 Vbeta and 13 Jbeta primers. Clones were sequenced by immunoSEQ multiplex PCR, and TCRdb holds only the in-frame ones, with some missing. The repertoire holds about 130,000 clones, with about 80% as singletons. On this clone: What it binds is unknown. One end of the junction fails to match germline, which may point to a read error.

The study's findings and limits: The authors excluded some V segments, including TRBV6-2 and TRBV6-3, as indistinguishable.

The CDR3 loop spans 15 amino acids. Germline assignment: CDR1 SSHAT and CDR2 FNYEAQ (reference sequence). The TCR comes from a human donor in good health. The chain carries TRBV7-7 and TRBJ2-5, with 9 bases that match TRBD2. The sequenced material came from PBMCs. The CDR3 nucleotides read TGTGCTAGCAGCTTAGGGCTAGCGGGGCAAGAGACCCAGTACTTC. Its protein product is CASSLGLAGQETQYF.